The rows below give T cell receptor beta chains drawn from one sample of a study of Graves' ophthalmopathy and Graves' hyperthyroidism. Each CDR3 protein is one row after TCRdb ran MiXCR on the multiplex PCR reads. The sample carries almost 750,000 distinct CDR3 sequences, around 40% recorded once. The material sequenced was peripheral blood. These receptors originate from an adult man with Graves' ophthalmopathy. Each CDR3 is given with its conserved first and last residue.

TRBJ2-5,TRBV5-6,CASSSSFRTSGTGTQYF
TRBJ1-2,TRBV10-3,CAISVGTGGSYGYTF
TRBJ1-2,TRBV2,CASITGFDYGYTF
TRBJ1-6,TRBV20-1,CSARDPSPLHF
TRBJ2-5,TRBV29-1,CSVAPGLVLLF
TRBJ1-2,TRBV25-1,CASSGPGQGLGNYGYTF
TRBJ2-5,TRBV19,CASRTSGRSETQYF
TRBJ1-1,TRBV5-1,CASSRSYLGEAFF
TRBJ1-2,TRBV7-2,CASSLAARGYGYTF
TRBJ1-4,TRBV20-1,CSARISGQGDEKLFF
TRBJ2-2,TRBV7-2,CASSLDAGGFGELCF
TRBJ2-7,TRBV10-3,CAISDLPMPSSYEQYF
TRBJ2-2,TRBV7-9,CASSSSVGADTGELFF
TRBJ1-5,TRBV20-1,CSASTQQGGVNQPQHF
TRBJ2-5,TRBV29-1,CSVESRGETQYF
TRBJ2-5,TRBV10-2,CASSEPGLALYF
TRBJ1-5,TRBV24-1,CASIAGSANQPQHF
TRBJ1-3,TRBV5-1,CASSFGFSTGKNTIYF
TRBJ2-7,TRBV10-3,CAISWDRDHEQYF
TRBJ1-1,TRBV9,CASSQAGWARVNEAFF
TRBJ1-4,TRBV11-2,CASSLEAGRQKKLFF
TRBJ1-1,TRBV7-9,CASSPSVRGRGTEAFF
TRBJ1-2,TRBV10-3,CASSYSVAAGYRIVGGYTF
TRBJ2-7,TRBV7-9,CASSLGDSLSYEQYF
TRBJ1-5,TRBV19,CASSGISRGPQHF
TRBJ1-1,TRBV20-1,CSVWKTNTEAFF
TRBJ1-2,TRBV10-3,CAIAPLSAANYGYTF
TRBJ1-5,TRBV6-2/TRBV6-3,CASSTQGAGNQPQHF
TRBJ2-7,TRBV11-2,CASSQGIAGGYEQYF
TRBJ2-5,TRBV9,CASSQDSHQYF
TRBJ1-5,TRBV15,CATSSSTRGYNQPQHF
TRBJ1-2,TRBV9,CASSVTYDRELFNGHTF
TRBJ2-7,TRBV7-3,CASSLIRRATSLEQYF
TRBJ2-6,TRBV20-1,CSASYRDGNSGANVLTF
TRBJ2-2,TRBV7-9,CASSRTENTGELFF
TRBJ1-4,TRBV5-6,CASSPGQGAEEKLFF
TRBJ1-6,TRBV2,CASSRGGNSPLHF
TRBJ1-2,TRBV19,CASSFAGTGSSTDGYTF
TRBJ2-7,TRBV7-4,CASSQDLVNFPYEQYF
TRBJ2-5,TRBV2,CASSDGLAGGLETQYF
TRBJ1-2,TRBV25-1,CAWSRDRGVGYTF
TRBJ2-5,TRBV7-2,CASSSSGTSRLAQYF
TRBJ1-4,TRBV9,CASSAWEGVGEKLFF
TRBJ1-6,TRBV10-3,CAILGTGASPLHF
TRBJ1-3,TRBV7-9,CASSLTGGTGNTIYF
TRBJ1-1,TRBV12-3/TRBV12-4,CASSSRGRNTEAFF
TRBJ2-5,TRBV4-1,CASSQEPGNRETQYF
TRBJ2-5,TRBV20-1,CSASNREIQETQYF
TRBJ1-2,TRBV28,CASSLGTHGYTF
TRBJ1-6,TRBV20-1,CSARPPQTTASPLHF
TRBJ1-1,TRBV10-3,CATRGQAATEAFF
TRBJ1-6,TRBV11-2,CASSLVPVGNYNSPLHF
TRBJ1-1,TRBV2,CASSPRATNTEAFF